The sequence of this T cell receptor beta chain was determined in a study of cytomegalovirus exposure and HLA in healthy donors. Vbeta (60) and Jbeta (13) primers were used in the PCR. Assay: immunoSEQ multiplex PCR; the TCRdb copy retains only in-frame clones and omits some. The sample has more than 60,000 clones; 60% to 85% are singletons. General study results and limits: Several V segments, TRBV6-2 and TRBV6-3 among them, could not be told apart and were dropped. In vitro assays verified that a few CMV-associated chains recognized CMV antigens specifically.

With regard to this clone: Its antigen remains unknown.

Germline CDR1 is LGHNA and CDR2 is YSLEER. The CDR3 runs to 17 residues. Trimming cost V 0 bases and J 2 bases; bases outside gene matches: 5. The chain has TRBV4-3 and TRBJ2-2, with TRBD1 matching over 8 bases. The specimen was PBMCs. The source of this sequence is a male donor in good health and CMV-seropositive. This chain's CDR3 is CASSQDRAGGNTGELFF. The CDR3, as DNA: TGCGCCAGCAGCCAAGATCGGGCAGGGGGCAACACCGGGGAGCTGTTTTTT.